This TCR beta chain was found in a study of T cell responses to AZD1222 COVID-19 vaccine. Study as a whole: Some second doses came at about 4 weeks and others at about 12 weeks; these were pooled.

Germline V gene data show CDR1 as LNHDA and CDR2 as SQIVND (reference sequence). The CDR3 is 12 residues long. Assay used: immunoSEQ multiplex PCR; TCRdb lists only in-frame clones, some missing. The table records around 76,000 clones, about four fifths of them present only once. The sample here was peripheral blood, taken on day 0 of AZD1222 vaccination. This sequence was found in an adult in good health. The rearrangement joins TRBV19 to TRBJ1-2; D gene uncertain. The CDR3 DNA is TGTGGCACCGGCAGAGCTAACTATGGCTACACCTTC. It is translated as CGTGRANYGYTF.